A selection of T cell receptor beta chains follows, all from one sample in a study of blood T cell repertoires in COVID-19. The protocol was immunoSEQ multiplex PCR, while the TCRdb copy is restricted to in-frame clones and leaves out a portion. The sample holds over 200,000 clones, 80% to 90% seen once. Sequenced sample: PBMCs or T cells enriched from blood (not recorded which). Receptors were obtained from a woman aged 25 to 39 who had been exposed to COVID-19. The CDR3 runs from the conserved cysteine through the conserved F or W. A D gene is named only where the DNA matches it firmly. Size values are once, few and many counts, or a class for expanded clones, and some rows have none.

TRBV19,TRBJ2-1,TRBD1,-,CASSKSGQGDNEQFF,TGTGCCAGTAGTAAATCGGGACAGGGGGATAATGAGCAGTTCTTC
TRBV2,TRBJ2-1,-,-,CASSLQGNEQFF,TGTGCCAGCAGTCTTCAGGGGAATGAGCAGTTCTTC
TRBV9,TRBJ2-7,-,-,CASSVASLANSYEQYF,TGTGCCAGCAGCGTAGCATCCCTAGCGAACTCCTACGAGCAGTACTTC
TRBV4-1,TRBJ1-6,TRBD1,-,CASSQDKGTGASPLHF,TGCGCCAGCAGCCAAGATAAGGGGACAGGGGCCTCACCCCTCCACTTT
TRBV27,TRBJ2-7,-,-,CASSLADWDEQYF,TGTGCCAGCAGTTTGGCAGACTGGGACGAGCAGTACTTC
TRBV6-5,TRBJ1-2,-,-,CASSPGYGYTF,TGTGCCAGCAGCCCAGGGTATGGCTACACCTTC
TRBV18,TRBJ2-7,TRBD2,-,CASSRLAGGTYEQYF,TGTGCCAGCTCAAGACTAGCGGGAGGCACCTACGAGCAGTACTTC
TRBV13,TRBJ2-7,TRBD1,-,CASSLVEDRGSYEQYF,TGTGCCAGCAGCTTAGTTGAGGACAGGGGCTCCTACGAGCAGTACTTC
TRBV4-2,TRBJ2-3,TRBD2,-,CASSLGASGRHADTQYF,TGTGCCAGCAGCCTTGGGGCTAGCGGGAGGCATGCAGATACGCAGTATTTT
TRBV5-1,TRBJ2-5,TRBD1,-,CASSLEGGAGTQYF,TGCGCCAGCAGCTTGGAAGGGGGCGCGGGGACCCAGTACTTC
TRBV3-1/TRBV3-2,TRBJ2-3,TRBD2,-,CASSQDQSGSPEYF,TGTGCCAGCAGCCAAGATCAGAGCGGGAGCCCGGAGTATTTT
TRBV29-1,TRBJ1-1,TRBD1,-,CSADRGRTEAFF,TGCAGCGCTGACAGGGGTCGCACTGAAGCTTTCTTT
TRBV5-1,TRBJ1-3,-,once,CASSLGSYGSGNTIYF,TGCGCCAGCAGCCTCGGGAGTTACGGCTCTGGAAACACCATATATTTT
TRBV10-3,TRBJ1-2,TRBD1,-,CAIRAMDRDAYYGYTF,TGTGCCATCAGAGCTATGGACAGGGACGCTTATTATGGCTACACCTTC
TRBV2,TRBJ2-7,TRBD2,-,CASRIIAGGPGNEQYF,TGTGCCAGCAGGATAATAGCGGGAGGGCCGGGAAACGAGCAGTACTTC
TRBV7-9,TRBJ1-6,-,-,CASTPGGGLGSPLHF,TGTGCCAGCACCCCTGGGGGGGGGCTCGGTTCACCCCTCCACTTT
TRBV24-1,TRBJ2-5,-,-,CATSDNARGAQYF,TGTGCCACCAGTGATAATGCCAGGGGAGCCCAGTACTTC
TRBV5-1,TRBJ1-3,TRBD1,few,CASSYTQGADGNTIYF,TGCGCCAGCAGCTATACTCAGGGGGCGGATGGAAACACCATATATTTT
TRBV5-6,TRBJ2-1,-,-,CASSLGGRGVYNEQFF,TGTGCCAGCAGCTTGGGAGGGCGGGGAGTCTACAATGAGCAGTTCTTC
TRBV19,TRBJ2-1,TRBD2,-,CASSSLAGKANEQFF,TGTGCCAGTAGCTCCCTAGCGGGAAAAGCTAATGAGCAGTTCTTC
TRBV10-1,TRBJ1-5,TRBD1,-,CASSAGTDQPQHF,TGCGCCAGCAGCGCCGGGACAGATCAGCCCCAGCATTTT
TRBV5-1,TRBJ2-1,-,-,CASSLWLGQAMSSYNEQFF,TGCGCCAGCAGCTTGTGGTTGGGGCAGGCGATGAGCTCCTACAATGAGCAGTTCTTC
TRBV5-1,TRBJ2-1,-,-,CASSSNRANEQFF,TGCGCCAGCAGCTCAAACAGGGCCAATGAGCAGTTCTTC
TRBV15,TRBJ2-1,TRBD2,few,CATSRNGLAGDEQFF,TGTGCCACCAGCAGAAATGGACTAGCGGGAGATGAGCAGTTCTTC
TRBV6-5,TRBJ1-6,TRBD1,once,CASSWAGTGYNSPLHF,TGTGCCAGCAGTTGGGCCGGGACAGGGTATAATTCACCCCTCCACTTT
TRBV21-1,TRBJ2-2,-,-,CASSKGRGLRDFNTGELFF,TGTGCCAGCAGCAAAGGAAGGGGTCTCCGGGACTTCAACACCGGGGAGCTGTTTTTT
TRBV7-2,TRBJ1-4,-,-,CASSLVGSTNEKLFF,TGTGCCAGCAGCTTAGTGGGCAGTACTAATGAAAAACTGTTTTTT
TRBV9,TRBJ1-4,-,-,CASSVGAGGGNEKLFF,TGTGCCAGCAGCGTAGGGGCAGGAGGAGGAAATGAAAAACTGTTTTTT
TRBV11-2,TRBJ2-3,TRBD2,-,CASSLADSGTSGFTQYF,TGTGCCAGCAGCTTAGCTGATTCCGGGACTAGCGGTTTTACGCAGTATTTT
TRBV27,TRBJ2-1,-,once,CASSLSNINNEQFF,TGTGCCAGCAGTTTATCAAACATAAACAATGAGCAGTTCTTC
TRBV7-9,TRBJ1-1,-,-,CASSFRMDTEAFF,TGTGCCAGCAGCTTCAGGATGGACACTGAAGCTTTCTTT
TRBV2,TRBJ1-2,TRBD1,-,CASRGQPYGYTF,TGTGCCAGCAGGGGACAGCCCTATGGCTACACCTTC
TRBV5-6,TRBJ2-7,-,-,CASTDNSYEQYF,TGTGCCAGCACGGACAACTCCTACGAGCAGTACTTC
TRBV12-3/TRBV12-4,TRBJ2-6,-,-,CASSSGGANVLTF,TGTGCCAGCAGTTCGGGGGGGGCCAACGTCCTGACTTTC
TRBV2,TRBJ2-5,TRBD2,-,CAKGLVHETQYF,TGTGCCAAAGGACTAGTTCACGAGACCCAGTACTTC
TRBV28,TRBJ2-7,TRBD1,-,CASSFGTAGEQYF,TGTGCCAGCAGTTTTGGGACAGCCGGGGAGCAGTACTTC
TRBV10-3,TRBJ1-1,-,-,CAISEAGVGTEAFF,TGTGCCATCAGTGAGGCAGGGGTTGGCACTGAAGCTTTCTTT
TRBV27,TRBJ2-1,TRBD2,-,CASSGTSGRHEQFF,TGTGCCAGCAGTGGGACTAGCGGGAGACATGAGCAGTTCTTC
TRBV3-1/TRBV3-2,TRBJ2-5,-,-,CASSHALQGPQETQYF,TGTGCCAGCAGCCATGCCTTACAGGGACCGCAAGAGACCCAGTACTTC
TRBV7-3,TRBJ2-3,TRBD2,once,CASSLGGVGTDTQYF,TGTGCCAGCAGCTTGGGAGGGGTTGGCACAGATACGCAGTATTTT